Listed below are T cell receptor beta chains from one sample, sequenced in a study of cytomegalovirus exposure and HLA in healthy donors. Generated by immunoSEQ multiplex PCR, the TCRdb table keeps only in-frame clones and is missing some. The table records over 150,000 clones, around three quarters of them present only once. Sequenced material: PBMCs. The receptor set was obtained from a woman aged 40 to 49 in good health and CMV-seronegative. Each CDR3 is given with its conserved first and last residue. The D gene is left open where the match is weak. A clone size is listed for some rows: how often the clone was seen (once, few, many), or a class if it is expanded.

abundance: .
j_gene: TRBJ2-1
v_gene: TRBV7-6
d_gene: .
CDR3nt: TGTGCCAGCAGCTCTAGTCCGTACAATGAGCAGTTCTTC
CDR3aa: CASSSSPYNEQFF

abundance: few
j_gene: TRBJ2-3
v_gene: TRBV18
d_gene: TRBD2
CDR3nt: TGTGCCAGCTCACCACGAGCGGGGGTCACAGATACGCAGTATTTT
CDR3aa: CASSPRAGVTDTQYF

abundance: .
j_gene: TRBJ1-1
v_gene: TRBV5-1
d_gene: .
CDR3nt: TGCGCCAGCAGTTCCCAACAGGACACTGAAGCTTTCTTT
CDR3aa: CASSSQQDTEAFF

abundance: .
j_gene: TRBJ1-4
v_gene: TRBV11-3
d_gene: TRBD1
CDR3nt: TGTGCCAGCAGCTCTCAAAGTTGGGACAGGGGTGGGGAAAAACTGTTTTTT
CDR3aa: CASSSQSWDRGGEKLFF

abundance: .
j_gene: TRBJ2-5
v_gene: TRBV5-1
d_gene: TRBD2
CDR3nt: TGCGCCAGCAGGACTAGCGTCCAAGAGACCCAGTACTTC
CDR3aa: CASRTSVQETQYF

abundance: few
j_gene: TRBJ1-4
v_gene: TRBV7-9
d_gene: .
CDR3nt: TGTGCCAGCAGCTTGGGGGGGAATGAAAAACTGTTTTTT
CDR3aa: CASSLGGNEKLFF

abundance: once
j_gene: TRBJ2-2
v_gene: TRBV6-1
d_gene: .
CDR3nt: TGTGCCAGCAGTCAATCAGGGGTCGGCGGGGAGCTGTTTTTT
CDR3aa: CASSQSGVGGELFF

abundance: .
j_gene: TRBJ1-6
v_gene: TRBV5-1
d_gene: .
CDR3nt: TGCGCCAGCAGCTTGGGCCCAACTTCACTCGGGAATTCACCCCTCCACTTT
CDR3aa: CASSLGPTSLGNSPLHF

abundance: .
j_gene: TRBJ1-5
v_gene: TRBV2
d_gene: .
CDR3nt: TGTGCCAGCCGCAGGGACAATAGCAATCAGCCCCAGCATTTT
CDR3aa: CASRRDNSNQPQHF

abundance: .
j_gene: TRBJ1-2
v_gene: TRBV5-1
d_gene: TRBD1
CDR3nt: TGCGCCAGCAGCCAACTGACAGGGGGCAGTTATGGCTACACCTTC
CDR3aa: CASSQLTGGSYGYTF

abundance: .
j_gene: TRBJ2-3
v_gene: TRBV2
d_gene: .
CDR3nt: TGTGCCAGCAGTGAATGGGGGGTCAACACAGATACGCAGTATTTT
CDR3aa: CASSEWGVNTDTQYF

abundance: .
j_gene: TRBJ2-1
v_gene: TRBV27
d_gene: .
CDR3nt: TGTGCCAGCAGTTTGGGCTTACTAGGGGGTGAGCAGTTCTTC
CDR3aa: CASSLGLLGGEQFF

abundance: .
j_gene: TRBJ2-6
v_gene: TRBV5-8
d_gene: .
CDR3nt: TGTGCCAGCAGCTTTTACCGAGGGAGCGGGGCCAACGTCCTGACTTTC
CDR3aa: CASSFYRGSGANVLTF

abundance: .
j_gene: TRBJ2-1
v_gene: TRBV9
d_gene: TRBD2
CDR3nt: TGTGCCAGCAGCGTCCAGTGGGCTAGCGGGAGTATTGAGCAGTTCTTC
CDR3aa: CASSVQWASGSIEQFF

abundance: .
j_gene: TRBJ2-5
v_gene: TRBV5-8
d_gene: .
CDR3nt: TGTGCCAGCAGCTTTGGGCTCCAAGAGACCCAGTACTTC
CDR3aa: CASSFGLQETQYF

abundance: .
j_gene: TRBJ2-5
v_gene: TRBV30
d_gene: .
CDR3nt: TGTGCCTGGAGTGGAGGGGAGACCCAGTACTTC
CDR3aa: CAWSGGETQYF

abundance: once
j_gene: TRBJ1-2
v_gene: TRBV7-9
d_gene: .
CDR3nt: TGTGCCAGCTCCCATAGCAGACTTGGCTACACCTTC
CDR3aa: CASSHSRLGYTF

abundance: few
j_gene: TRBJ2-3
v_gene: TRBV6-5
d_gene: TRBD2
CDR3nt: TGTGCCAGCAGCCCGGGAGGGTTCACAGATACGCAGTATTTT
CDR3aa: CASSPGGFTDTQYF

abundance: .
j_gene: TRBJ1-1
v_gene: TRBV10-1
d_gene: TRBD1
CDR3nt: TGCGCCAGCAGCCCCGGGACAGGGGGTGAGAACACTGAAGCTTTCTTT
CDR3aa: CASSPGTGGENTEAFF

abundance: .
j_gene: TRBJ1-1
v_gene: TRBV5-6
d_gene: .
CDR3nt: TGTGCCAGCAGCTTGTACTGGGGGCGGAGTGAAGCTTTCTTT
CDR3aa: CASSLYWGRSEAFF

abundance: .
j_gene: TRBJ1-1
v_gene: TRBV10-3
d_gene: .
CDR3nt: TGTGCCATCAGTGGAGGGGGGGCTGCGAACACTGAAGCTTTCTTT
CDR3aa: CAISGGGAANTEAFF

abundance: .
j_gene: TRBJ1-1
v_gene: TRBV6-5
d_gene: .
CDR3nt: TGTGCCAGCTCCAAACAGAACCAAGCTTTCTTT
CDR3aa: CASSKQNQAFF

abundance: .
j_gene: TRBJ2-2
v_gene: TRBV7-9
d_gene: TRBD2
CDR3nt: TGTGCCAGCAGCCCAGGACTAGCACCTACCGGGGAGCTGTTTTTT
CDR3aa: CASSPGLAPTGELFF

abundance: .
j_gene: TRBJ1-2
v_gene: TRBV5-1
d_gene: .
CDR3nt: TGCGCCAGCAGCTTGGCCAGAAACCCTTCCTATGGCTACACCTTC
CDR3aa: CASSLARNPSYGYTF

abundance: few
j_gene: TRBJ1-4
v_gene: TRBV6-1
d_gene: TRBD1
CDR3nt: TGTGCCAGCAGTGAAATTTTGGGACAGGGGGATGAAAAACTGTTTTTT
CDR3aa: CASSEILGQGDEKLFF

abundance: .
j_gene: TRBJ1-2
v_gene: TRBV19
d_gene: .
CDR3nt: TGTGCCAGTAACCCGGGGGAAACCCACTATGGCTACACCTTC
CDR3aa: CASNPGETHYGYTF

abundance: .
j_gene: TRBJ1-1
v_gene: TRBV6-1
d_gene: TRBD1
CDR3nt: TGTGCCAGTGGACAGGGGGCGTCGAACACTGAAGCTTTCTTT
CDR3aa: CASGQGASNTEAFF

abundance: .
j_gene: TRBJ1-5
v_gene: TRBV6-1
d_gene: .
CDR3nt: TGTGCCAGCAGCTTACAGGGAGTTGATCAGCCCCAGCATTTT
CDR3aa: CASSLQGVDQPQHF

abundance: .
j_gene: TRBJ1-3
v_gene: TRBV10-3
d_gene: TRBD1
CDR3nt: TGTGCCAGCAGACAGGGAGTCGGTGGAAACACCATATATTTT
CDR3aa: CASRQGVGGNTIYF

abundance: .
j_gene: TRBJ2-5
v_gene: TRBV28
d_gene: TRBD1
CDR3nt: TGTGCCAGCAGTTTACTCAACAGGGGGACCCAGTACTTC
CDR3aa: CASSLLNRGTQYF

abundance: .
j_gene: TRBJ2-1
v_gene: TRBV5-8
d_gene: .
CDR3nt: TGTGCCAGCAGCTTGGGCCTTCTAAGCTCCTACAATGAGCAGTTCTTC
CDR3aa: CASSLGLLSSYNEQFF

abundance: .
j_gene: TRBJ2-7
v_gene: TRBV10-1
d_gene: TRBD1
CDR3nt: TGCGCCAGCAGCGCGGGACAGGGTTCGAGCGAGCAGTACTTC
CDR3aa: CASSAGQGSSEQYF

abundance: .
j_gene: TRBJ2-3
v_gene: TRBV6-1
d_gene: .
CDR3nt: TGTGCCAGCAGTGATCCCCGGGTGGGCACAGATACGCAGTATTTT
CDR3aa: CASSDPRVGTDTQYF

abundance: .
j_gene: TRBJ2-7
v_gene: TRBV30
d_gene: .
CDR3nt: TGTGCCTGGAGTGCTGGCGGCCCCTACGAGCAGTACTTC
CDR3aa: CAWSAGGPYEQYF

abundance: .
j_gene: TRBJ1-2
v_gene: TRBV7-9
d_gene: .
CDR3nt: TGTGCCAGCAGCTTAGGAAGGGAGGATGGCTACACCTTC
CDR3aa: CASSLGREDGYTF

abundance: .
j_gene: TRBJ1-6
v_gene: TRBV28
d_gene: TRBD1
CDR3nt: TGTGCCAGCAGTTTAAGGGGCCGAGGACAGGGGTTTTCACCCCTCCACTTT
CDR3aa: CASSLRGRGQGFSPLHF

abundance: few
j_gene: TRBJ2-7
v_gene: TRBV5-8
d_gene: .
CDR3nt: TGTGCCAGCAGCCAGACAGAGTACGAGCAGTACTTC
CDR3aa: CASSQTEYEQYF

abundance: .
j_gene: TRBJ2-7
v_gene: TRBV27
d_gene: TRBD1
CDR3nt: TGTGCCAGCAGTACCCGACCCGAGGGACAGGTCAGTTACGAGCAGTACTTC
CDR3aa: CASSTRPEGQVSYEQYF

abundance: few
j_gene: TRBJ2-3
v_gene: TRBV6-4
d_gene: TRBD1
CDR3nt: TGTGCCAGCAGTGCCGACAGGGCCAGCACAGATACGCAGTATTTT
CDR3aa: CASSADRASTDTQYF

abundance: .
j_gene: TRBJ1-1
v_gene: TRBV4-1
d_gene: .
CDR3nt: TGCGCCAGCAGCCAAGGTGAGGGGGTCACCAAAGCTTTCTTT
CDR3aa: CASSQGEGVTKAFF

abundance: .
j_gene: TRBJ1-2
v_gene: TRBV28
d_gene: .
CDR3nt: TGTGCCAGCAGTCCTAACCCGGATGGCTACACCTTC
CDR3aa: CASSPNPDGYTF

abundance: .
j_gene: TRBJ2-1
v_gene: TRBV29-1
d_gene: TRBD1
CDR3nt: TGCAGCGTTGAGGGGGCCGGGACAGCCTCCTACAATGAGCAGTTCTTC
CDR3aa: CSVEGAGTASYNEQFF

abundance: .
j_gene: TRBJ2-1
v_gene: TRBV28
d_gene: .
CDR3nt: TGTGCCAGCAGTAACGGCGGGGGCTCCAACAATGAGCAGTTCTTC
CDR3aa: CASSNGGGSNNEQFF

abundance: .
j_gene: TRBJ2-2
v_gene: TRBV6-5
d_gene: TRBD2
CDR3nt: TGTGCCAGCAGCTCGACTAGCGCGAACTTTGGGGAGCTGTTTTTT
CDR3aa: CASSSTSANFGELFF

abundance: .
j_gene: TRBJ1-5
v_gene: TRBV30
d_gene: TRBD1
CDR3nt: TGTGCCTGGAGACAGGGGAACCAGCCCCAGCATTTT
CDR3aa: CAWRQGNQPQHF